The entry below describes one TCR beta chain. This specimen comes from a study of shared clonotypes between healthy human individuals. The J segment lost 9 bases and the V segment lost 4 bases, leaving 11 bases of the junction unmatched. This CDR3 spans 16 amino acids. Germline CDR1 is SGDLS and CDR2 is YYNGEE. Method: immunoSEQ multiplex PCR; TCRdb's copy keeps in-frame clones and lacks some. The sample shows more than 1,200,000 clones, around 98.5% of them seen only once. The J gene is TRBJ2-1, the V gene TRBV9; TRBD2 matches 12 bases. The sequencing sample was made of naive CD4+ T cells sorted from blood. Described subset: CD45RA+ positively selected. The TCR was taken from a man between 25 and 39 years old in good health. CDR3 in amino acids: CASSPRSSGRGGEQFF. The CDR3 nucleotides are TGTGCCAGCAGCCCCCGTTCTAGCGGGAGGGGAGGTGAGCAGTTCTTC.